This T cell receptor beta chain stems from a study of graft-versus-host responses after intestinal transplantation. Across the study: Transplant recipients had multivisceral, liver-intestinal, or isolated intestinal grafts. For two to four years after anti-thymocyte globulin induction, all recipients took tacrolimus and steroids.

CDR1 MNHEY and CDR2 SVGAGI come from the germline V gene. V was pared by 4 bases and J by 4 bases, with 8 bases between. The CDR3 extends over 13 amino acids. General observations from the study: GvH clones were identified in recipient marrow, with some first appearing in ileum or blood.

Measured with immunoSEQ multiplex PCR; TCRdb has only the in-frame clones, and not every one. The sample includes roughly 39,000 clones, about 95% of them seen just once. On this clone itself: Its target is unknown.

The genes are TRBV6-5 and TRBJ2-1, with D perhaps given as TRBD1 or TRBD2 (5 bases each). The source is a human donor who was the organ donor for an intestinal transplant. Sample: unstimulated CD8+ T cells sorted from spleen or lymph node cells, taken before transplant. The DNA of the CDR3 is TGTGCCAGCAGTTGGGACGGATACAATGAGCAGTTCTTC. It is translated as CASSWDGYNEQFF.